This T cell receptor (beta chain) was sequenced during a study of T cells after yellow fever vaccination. Study summary: Fractions low in cell number were prepared with SMART-Seq v4 Ultra Low Input.

This clonotype was picked up many times. Antigen unknown. This CDR3 region has 16 residues. CDR1 is SGHTA and CDR2 is FQGNSA in the germline V gene. Germline trimming cut 0 bases from V and 6 bases from J; bases unmatched to any gene: 8. Broader study findings: Abundant clonotypes from the bulk population could have been carried over as contaminants into FACS-sorted repertoires.

TCRdb called the 5' RACE reads again in MiXCR, with one record for every CDR3 protein. The profile shows 200,000 to 300,000 distinct CDR3 sequences, approximately 6.8% of them singletons. The chain joins TRBV7-2 to TRBJ2-7; 10 bases are a match to TRBD1. The sequencing used CD4+ T cells sorted from PBMCs, collected on the day of the yellow fever booster vaccination. The TCR was taken from a man aged 30 to 45 who received the YFV17D yellow fever vaccine. CDR3 bases: TGTGCCAGCAGCTTAGCGGGTGGGACAGGGGATTCCGAGCAGTACTTC. This encodes CASSLAGGTGDSEQYF.